The TCR beta chain described here comes from a study of T cell changes during pregnancy in multiple sclerosis. Sequenced by immunoSEQ multiplex PCR; TCRdb stores in-frame clones only, minus some. The repertoire holds 30,000 to 35,000 clones, around 87% seen once, with 0.45% to 0.6% in the top ten. This material consisted of CD4+ T cells from peripheral blood mononuclear cells, taken in the third trimester of pregnancy. The TCR was taken from a female donor in good health, enrolled as a control in a pregnancy study.

This chain's CDR3 is CASSGLAAGQETQYF. CDR3 coding DNA: TGTGCCAGCAGCGGACTAGCGGCGGGTCAAGAGACCCAGTACTTC. The V gene is TRBV7-6, the J gene TRBJ2-5; 10 bases map to TRBD2. Germline V gene data show CDR1 as SGHVS and CDR2 as FNYEAQ. CDR3 size: 15 residues. J gave up 2 bases and V 5 bases, and 5 bases lay outside the gene matches. The full variable domain, in which reference TRBV7-6 and TRBJ2-5 provide the parts outside the CDR3, is GAGVSQSPRYKVTKRGQDVALRCDPISGHVSLYWYRQALGQGPEFLTYFNYEAQQDKSGLPNDRFSAERPEGSISTLTIQRTEQRDSAMYRCASSGLAAGQETQYFGPGTRLLVL.